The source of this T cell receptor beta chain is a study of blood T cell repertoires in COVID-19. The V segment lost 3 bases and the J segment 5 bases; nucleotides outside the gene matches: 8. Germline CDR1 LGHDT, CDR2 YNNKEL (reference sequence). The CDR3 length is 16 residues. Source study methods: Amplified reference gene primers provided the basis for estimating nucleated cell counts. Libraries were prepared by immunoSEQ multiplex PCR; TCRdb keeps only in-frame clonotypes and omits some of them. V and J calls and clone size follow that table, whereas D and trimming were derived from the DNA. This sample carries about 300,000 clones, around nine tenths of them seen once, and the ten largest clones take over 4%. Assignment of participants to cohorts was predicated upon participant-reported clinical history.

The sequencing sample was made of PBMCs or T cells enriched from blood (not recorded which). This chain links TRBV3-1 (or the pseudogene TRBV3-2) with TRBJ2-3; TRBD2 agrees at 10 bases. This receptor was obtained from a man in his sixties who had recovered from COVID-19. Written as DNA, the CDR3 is TGTGCCAGCAGCCAGGGTCTAGCGGGAGAGGGAGATACGCAGTATTTT. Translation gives CASSQGLAGEGDTQYF.